A single sample gave rise to the 25 T cell receptor beta chains below, sequenced in a study of blood T cell repertoires in COVID-19. TCRdb keeps only in-frame clones here, not all; method: immunoSEQ multiplex PCR. This sample carries roughly 250,000 clones, roughly 80% of them seen once, and the ten largest clones take about 5.3%. Sequenced: peripheral blood. Every receptor here comes from a woman of 80 years or more with active or convalescent COVID-19.

This clone was observed a few times. V is TRBV7-9 and J is TRBJ2-2, with 7 bases identical to TRBD1. The length of the CDR3 is 16 residues. Germline CDR1 and CDR2: SEHNR and FQNEAQ (reference sequence). V trimming: 3 bases; J trimming: 1 base; junction bases outside the gene matches: 5. The chain's CDR3 is CASSFTGTVNTGELFF. In nucleotides, the CDR3 is TGTGCCAGCAGCTTTACCGGGACAGTGAACACCGGGGAGCTGTTTTTT.

A few counts support this clone. The J gene is TRBJ1-1, the V gene TRBV11-3; TRBD1 agrees at 8 bases. The V gene's germline CDR1 is SGHNT and CDR2 YENEEA. With V trimmed by 2 bases and J by 5 bases, 4 bases remained unmatched. There are 14 residues in the CDR3. CDR3 nucleotides: TGTGCCAGCAGCTTAAACCAGGGGGCTACTGAAGCTTTCTTT. Its protein product is CASSLNQGATEAFF.

The chain joins TRBV3-1 (or the pseudogene TRBV3-2) to TRBJ2-7, with TRBD2 matching 7 bases. The germline gives CDR1 LGHDT, CDR2 YNNKEL (reference sequence). This CDR3 is 16 amino acids long. V shed 1 base, J shed 1 base, and the junction held 7 bases outside the gene matches. CDR3 bases: TGTGCCAGCAGCCAAGTTTGGGCGGGAGCATCCTACGAGCAGTACTTC. Encoded protein: CASSQVWAGASYEQYF.

This sequence joins TRBV4-2 and TRBJ1-5, with D uncertain. The length of the CDR3 is 17 residues. From germline, CDR1 is LGHNA and CDR2 YNFKEQ. Between the trimmed V and J ends, which lost 0 bases and 0 bases, there was a span of 12 bases. CDR3 DNA: TGTGCCAGCAGCCAAGATCCCGTCCCCTATAGCAATCAGCCCCAGCATTTT. Its translation: CASSQDPVPYSNQPQHF.

The V gene is TRBV9, the J gene TRBJ2-3, with 8 bases that match TRBD2. This CDR3 contains 14 residues. V gave up 6 bases and J gave up 3 bases; unmatched junction bases: 6. Germline values: CDR1 SGDLS, CDR2 YYNGEE. CDR3 region: CASTSAGVTDTQYF. In nucleotides, the CDR3 is TGTGCCAGCACCTCAGCGGGGGTTACAGATACGCAGTATTTT.

The table lists this clone with a few counts. The rearrangement uses TRBV4-1 and TRBJ1-4; TRBD1 might be the D (5 bases). This CDR3 has 15 residues. Germline V CDR1 and CDR2: MGHRA, YSYEKL. Trimming stripped 5 bases from V and 6 bases from J, with 16 bases between. The CDR3 DNA reads as TGCGCCAGCAGCGCAGACCAGGGCGGCTATGAAAAACTGTTTTTT. Its protein is CASSADQGGYEKLFF.

This clone was observed once. The V gene is TRBV5-1, the J gene TRBJ2-2; TRBD2 aligns across 10 bases. With V trimmed by 4 bases and J by 6 bases, 9 bases remained unmatched. The CDR3 has 16 residues. From germline, CDR1 is SGHRS and CDR2 YFSETQ. DNA of the CDR3: TGCGCCAGCAGCGACGCTAGCGGGGGAGTCTCCGGGGAGCTGTTTTTT. Its protein is CASSDASGGVSGELFF.

The chain links TRBV5-1 to TRBJ2-3; a possible D gene is TRBD1 (6 bases). The CDR3 spans 15 residues. Trimming removed 1 base at V and 2 bases at J, with 11 bases between. Per the germline V gene, CDR1 is SGHRS and CDR2 is YFSETQ. CDR3 in DNA: TGCGCCAGCAGCTTGCAGGGGCGCGACACAGATACGCAGTATTTT. Its translation is CASSLQGRDTDTQYF.

The chain recombines TRBV15 with TRBJ1-5; D is possibly TRBD1 (5 bases). The V gene lost 6 bases and the J gene lost 0 bases, with 9 bases spanning the gap. Germline CDR1 and CDR2: LNHNV and YYDKDF (reference sequence). The CDR3 runs 14 residues. CDR3 sequence reads: CATSPDSSNQPQHF. CDR3 nucleotide sequence: TGTGCCACCAGTCCCGACAGTAGCAATCAGCCCCAGCATTTT.

The chain links TRBV23-1 to TRBJ1-2; no definite D call. TRBV23-1 is assigned to the ORF class and has an uncertain function. V was pared by 6 bases and J by 8 bases, with 22 bases between. This CDR3 has 15 residues. In DNA, the CDR3 is TGCGCCAGCAGCTCCTACTGGGTGGCCGGAGGCGGCTACACCTTC. It translates to CASSSYWVAGGGYTF.

With regard to this clone: Sequence at one end of the junction differs from germline and may be a read error. The chain couples TRBV2 to TRBJ1-2; D is uncertain. The CDR3 loop spans 10 amino acids. The V gene's germline CDR1 is SNHLY and CDR2 FYNNEI. CDR3 in amino acids: CASRSWAENF. CDR3 sequence (DNA): TGTGCCAGCCGCTCTTGGGCAGAAAACTTC.

The rearrangement uses TRBV5-1 and TRBJ2-5, with 7 nucleotides matching TRBD2. The CDR3 sequence is 17 residues long. V lost 4 bases, J lost 2 bases, and 14 bases stayed unmatched. Germline V gene sequence: CDR1 SGHRS, CDR2 YFSETQ. The CDR3 DNA follows: TGCGCCAGCAGCCCCGGGTTGCGAGCGGGAATTCAAGAGACCCAGTACTTC. It codes for CASSPGLRAGIQETQYF.

This clone was seen only once. The V gene is TRBV25-1, the J gene TRBJ2-4, with 10 bases fitting TRBD2. This CDR3 spans 16 amino acids. Germline V gene data show CDR1 as MGHDK and CDR2 as SYGVNS. Losses at the gene ends were 3 bases for V and 4 bases for J; bases not matched to a gene: 6. This chain's CDR3 is CASSDWASGRKNIQYF. The CDR3, as DNA: TGTGCCAGCAGTGATTGGGCTAGCGGGAGAAAAAACATTCAGTACTTC. Based on the CDR3 plus reference TRBV25-1 and TRBJ2-4, the full variable domain is EADIYQTPRYLVIGTGKKITLECSQTMGHDKMYWYQQDPGMELHLIHYSYGVNSTEKGDLSSESTVSRIRTEHFPLTLESARPSHTSQYLCASSDWASGRKNIQYFGAGTRLSVL.

This chain uses TRBV5-1 with TRBJ2-1; 7 nucleotides align to TRBD2. V was pared by 6 bases and J by 2 bases, with 11 bases of the junction left unmatched. The CDR3 runs to 16 residues. Germline values: CDR1 SGHRS, CDR2 YFSETQ. CDR3 loop: CASNRGASGTYNEQFF. CDR3 DNA: TGCGCCAGCAACCGGGGAGCTAGCGGAACCTACAATGAGCAGTTCTTC.

The V and J genes are TRBV15 and TRBJ1-5; TRBD1 matches 9 bases. J lost 1 base, V lost 9 bases, and 13 bases had no gene match. CDR1 and CDR2 (germline): LNHNV, YYDKDF (reference sequence). CDR3 length equals 17 residues. The CDR3 DNA is TGTGCCACAACCCCGGGACAGGGTATTTACAGCAATCAGCCCCAGCATTTT. This codes for CATTPGQGIYSNQPQHF.

This chain uses TRBV2 with TRBJ1-6; the D gene is possibly TRBD1 (5 bases). The CDR3 has 14 residues. Germline CDR1 SNHLY, CDR2 FYNNEI. The germline V and J ends were trimmed by 3 bases and 5 bases, with 8 bases remaining between them. CDR3 in DNA: TGTGCCAGCAGTGAGGGGCAGAATAATTCACCCCTCCACTTT. Residues: CASSEGQNNSPLHF.

This clone was counted a single time. The chain employs TRBV7-9 and TRBJ2-2; perhaps TRBD2 as D (6 bases). Germline CDR1 and CDR2: SEHNR and FQNEAQ (reference sequence). This CDR3 is built from 13 residues. V was pared by 5 bases and J by 6 bases, with 10 bases between. The CDR3 region is CASSAGGAGELFF. The CDR3 DNA reads as TGTGCCAGCAGCGCAGGCGGGGCCGGGGAGCTGTTTTTT.

The V and J genes are TRBV20-1 and TRBJ2-7; possible D gene TRBD1, 5 bases. CDR3 length: 10 amino acids. The V gene's germline CDR1 is DFQATT and CDR2 SNEGSKA (reference sequence). V lost 6 bases and J lost 6, with 9 bases in between. The CDR3 sequence is CSAGVREQYF. CDR3 DNA sequence: TGCAGTGCAGGGGTGCGCGAGCAGTACTTC.

The chain couples TRBV11-2 to TRBJ1-2; D call uncertain. The CDR3 contains 14 residues. V was cut by 2 bases and J by 7 bases, with 14 bases left in between. CDR1 and CDR2 (germline): SGHAT, FQNNGV. The DNA of the CDR3 is TGTGCCAGCAGCTTAATTTCTTTAGGAGTTGGCTACACCTTC. Translating it yields CASSLISLGVGYTF.

The rearrangement uses TRBV18 and TRBJ2-5; TRBD1 is a possible D gene (6 bases). CDR1 is KGHSH and CDR2 is LQKENI in the germline V gene. The V end was cut by 6 bases, the J end by 4 bases, with 15 bases between. CDR3 length: 14 amino acids. CDR3 loop: CASSPPTGIETQYF. DNA of the CDR3: TGTGCCAGCTCGCCTCCCACAGGGATAGAGACCCAGTACTTC.

The chain carries TRBV2 and TRBJ1-2; 9 bases fit TRBD1. V lost 8 bases, J lost 5 bases, and 3 bases stayed unmatched. This CDR3 region has 12 residues. Germline CDR1 reads SNHLY; CDR2 reads FYNNEI. The CDR3 protein is CASATGGYGYTF. For the CDR3, the DNA is TGTGCCAGCGCGACAGGGGGGTATGGCTACACCTTC. Based on the CDR3 plus reference TRBV2 and TRBJ1-2, the full variable domain is EPEVTQTPSHQVTQMGQEVILRCVPISNHLYFYWYRQILGQKVEFLVSFYNNEISEKSEIFDDQFSVERPDGSNFTLKIRSTKLEDSAMYFCASATGGYGYTFGSGTRLTVV.

This chain joins TRBV28 and TRBJ2-7, with 9 bases aligning to TRBD2. Germline CDR1 MDHEN, CDR2 SYDVKM. V gave up 4 bases and J gave up 4 bases; unmatched junction bases: 17. This CDR3 is built from 18 residues. Here the CDR3 reads CASSSPPGGSGSGYEQYF. DNA for the CDR3: TGTGCCAGCAGTTCCCCTCCGGGAGGTAGCGGGAGTGGGTACGAGCAGTACTTC.

This clone was found a few times. V is TRBV5-1 and J is TRBJ2-1; D may be TRBD1 (5 bases). The CDR3 is 15 amino acids. Germline V lookup: CDR1 SGHRS, CDR2 YFSETQ. Between the trimmed V and J ends, which lost 2 bases and 0 bases, there was a span of 9 bases. DNA of the CDR3: TGCGCCAGCAGCTTAAGACAGTCCTCCTACAATGAGCAGTTCTTC. This translates into CASSLRQSSYNEQFF.

The chain combines TRBV5-5 with TRBJ2-1, with 14 bases aligning to TRBD2. V was pared by 4 bases and J by 4 bases, with 13 bases of the junction left unmatched. The germline V gene encodes CDR1 SGHKS and CDR2 YYEKEE (reference sequence). CDR3 length: 19 amino acids. CDR3 region: CASSPGLAGAYFQYNEQFF. CDR3 nucleotides: TGTGCCAGCAGCCCGGGACTAGCGGGAGCGTATTTTCAGTACAATGAGCAGTTCTTC.

The V gene is TRBV9, the J gene TRBJ1-2; 9 bases are a match to TRBD1. The germline gives CDR1 SGDLS, CDR2 YYNGEE. V was pared by 4 bases and J by 5 bases, with 3 bases of the junction left unmatched. This CDR3 region has 13 residues. This CDR3 is CASSPDRGYGYTF. CDR3 in DNA: TGTGCCAGCAGCCCCGACAGGGGGTATGGCTACACCTTC.